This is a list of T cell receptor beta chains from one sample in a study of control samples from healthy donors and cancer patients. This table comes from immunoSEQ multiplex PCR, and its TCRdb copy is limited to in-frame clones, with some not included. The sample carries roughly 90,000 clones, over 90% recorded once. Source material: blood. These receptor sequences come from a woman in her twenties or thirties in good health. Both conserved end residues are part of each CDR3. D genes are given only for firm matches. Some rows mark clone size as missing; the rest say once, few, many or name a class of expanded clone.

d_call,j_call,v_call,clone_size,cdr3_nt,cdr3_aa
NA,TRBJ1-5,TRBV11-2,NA,TGTGCCAGCAGCCTCCTCCAAGGCAATCAGCCCCAGCATTTT,CASSLLQGNQPQHF
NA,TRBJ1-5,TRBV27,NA,TGTGCCAGCAGACGCACGTATAATCAGCCCCAGCATTTT,CASRRTYNQPQHF
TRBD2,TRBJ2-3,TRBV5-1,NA,TGCGCCAGCAGCTTGACGGCTAGCGGGTACAATACAGATACGCAGTATTTT,CASSLTASGYNTDTQYF
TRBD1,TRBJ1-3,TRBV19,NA,TGTGCCAGTAGTATCCTAGGGACAGCTAATGGCACCATATATTTT,CASSILGTANGTIYF
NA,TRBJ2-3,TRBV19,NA,TGTGCCAGTAGTATTGGAACCCCGGGGCGCGGGACTAGCACAGATACGCAGTATTTT,CASSIGTPGRGTSTDTQYF
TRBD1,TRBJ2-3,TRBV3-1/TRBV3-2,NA,TGTGCCAGCAGCCAATTGGACAGGGTTGCAGATACGCAGTATTTT,CASSQLDRVADTQYF
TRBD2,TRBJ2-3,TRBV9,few,TGTGCCAGCAGCCCCAGACTAGCGGGGGCCACAGATACGCAGTATTTT,CASSPRLAGATDTQYF
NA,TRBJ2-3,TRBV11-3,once,TGTGCCAGCAGCTTGGGAGATACGCAGTATTTT,CASSLGDTQYF
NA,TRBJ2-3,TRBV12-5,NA,TGTGCTAGTGGTTCTCGTCCGGGACTTTACACAGATACGCAGTATTTT,CASGSRPGLYTDTQYF
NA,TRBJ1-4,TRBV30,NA,TGTGCCTGGAAGGGGTCTCCTAATGAAAAACTGTTTTTT,CAWKGSPNEKLFF
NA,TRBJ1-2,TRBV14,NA,TGTGCCAGCAGCCAAGCCCAAGGCAGTGATGGCTACACCTTC,CASSQAQGSDGYTF
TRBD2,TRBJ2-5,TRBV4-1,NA,TGCGCCAGCAGCCAAGTACCGCTAGCGGGCCGACAAGAGACCCAGTACTTC,CASSQVPLAGRQETQYF
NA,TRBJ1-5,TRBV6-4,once,TGTGCCAGCAGTCCTCGAGGGGGACGCAATCAGCCCCAGCATTTT,CASSPRGGRNQPQHF
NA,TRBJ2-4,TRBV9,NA,TGTGCCAGCAGCGGAGGGGGTGATTTGGGAGCCAAAAACATTCAGTACTTC,CASSGGGDLGAKNIQYF
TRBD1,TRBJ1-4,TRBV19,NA,TGTGCCAGTAGTACGCCTCCCCCAGGGGGTGAAAAACTGTTTTTT,CASSTPPPGGEKLFF
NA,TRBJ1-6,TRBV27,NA,TGTGCCAGCAGTTTTGGGTCCAACCCCGCTTCACCCCTCCACTTT,CASSFGSNPASPLHF
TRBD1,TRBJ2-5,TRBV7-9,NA,TGTGCCAGCAGCCCGACAGGGCGGGAGACCCAGTACTTC,CASSPTGRETQYF
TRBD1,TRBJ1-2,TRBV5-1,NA,TGCGCCAGCAGCTTGAATCACGGGACAGGGGCAAACTATGGCTACACCTTC,CASSLNHGTGANYGYTF
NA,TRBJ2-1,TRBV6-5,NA,TGTGCCAGCAGGTCCGGGAGTAATGTCAATGAGCAGTTCTTC,CASRSGSNVNEQFF
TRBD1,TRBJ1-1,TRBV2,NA,TGTGCCAGCAGTGAATCGTGGTTGCAGGGGGCCGGTGAAGCTTTCTTT,CASSESWLQGAGEAFF
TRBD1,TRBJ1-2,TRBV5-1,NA,TGCGCCAGCAGCACCCGACAGGGGAACAACTATGGCTACACCTTC,CASSTRQGNNYGYTF
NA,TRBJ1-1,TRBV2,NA,TGTGCCAGCAGTGATCTCGGGGGCACTGAAGCTTTCTTT,CASSDLGGTEAFF
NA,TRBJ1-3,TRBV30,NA,TGTGCCTGGAGTGTACGTAATAGGAACACCATATATTTT,CAWSVRNRNTIYF
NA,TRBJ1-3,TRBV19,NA,TGTGCCAGTAGTGCCGGGACGGTTGGAAACACCATATATTTT,CASSAGTVGNTIYF
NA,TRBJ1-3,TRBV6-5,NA,TGTGCCAGCAGGAAAGCGGGGAACTCTGGAAACACCATATATTTT,CASRKAGNSGNTIYF
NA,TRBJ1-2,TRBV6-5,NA,TGTGCCAGCACCGACGGACACCGACACTACACCTTC,CASTDGHRHYTF
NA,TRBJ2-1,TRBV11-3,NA,TGTGCCAGCAGCTTTCGACTTCGGGATCCGCAGTTCTTC,CASSFRLRDPQFF
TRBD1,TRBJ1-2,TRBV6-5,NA,TGTGCCAGCTACCGACAGGGGCAGAACTATGGCTACACCTTC,CASYRQGQNYGYTF
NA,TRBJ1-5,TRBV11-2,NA,TGTGCCAGCAGCTTAGGTTTCGGGGGCGGTCAGCCCCAGCATTTT,CASSLGFGGGQPQHF
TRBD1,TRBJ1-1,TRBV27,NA,TGTGCCAGCGGAGGGACAGGGGGAGTTTTTGCTTTCTTT,CASGGTGGVFAFF
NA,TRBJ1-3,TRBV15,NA,TGTGCCACCAGCAGAGGTGCAGCAAGCTATGGAAACACCATATATTTT,CATSRGAASYGNTIYF
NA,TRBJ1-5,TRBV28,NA,TGTGCCAGCAGGGAGACAGCGAATCAGCCCCAGCATTTT,CASRETANQPQHF
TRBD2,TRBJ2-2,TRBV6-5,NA,TGTGCCAGCAGTTACAGATTTAGCGGGAGCGCCGGGGAGCTGTTTTTT,CASSYRFSGSAGELFF
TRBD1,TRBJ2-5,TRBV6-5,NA,TGTGCCAGCACCAAAAACGGACAGGGGCAAGAGACCCAGTACTTC,CASTKNGQGQETQYF
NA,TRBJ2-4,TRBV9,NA,TGTGCCAGCAGCGATAACAGCGCGGAGGACATTCAGTACTTC,CASSDNSAEDIQYF
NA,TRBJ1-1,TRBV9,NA,TGTGCCAGCAGCCCGGAAAGAGGGGCAGGGAACACTGAAGCTTTCTTT,CASSPERGAGNTEAFF
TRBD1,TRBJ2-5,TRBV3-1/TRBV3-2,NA,TGTGCCAGCAGCCAAAGTACAGGGGCAGGTGGAACCCAGTACTTC,CASSQSTGAGGTQYF
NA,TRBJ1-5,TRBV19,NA,TGTGCCAGTAGTATAGATCGGGGGGGGTATCAGCCCCAGCATTTT,CASSIDRGGYQPQHF
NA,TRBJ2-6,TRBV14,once,TGTGCCAGCAGCCACTTAGGGGTAGGGCGAAGCTCTGGGGCCAACGTCCTGACTTTC,CASSHLGVGRSSGANVLTF
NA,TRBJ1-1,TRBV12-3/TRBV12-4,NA,TGTGCCAGCAGTTTAGGATGGGCTGAAGCTTTCTTT,CASSLGWAEAFF
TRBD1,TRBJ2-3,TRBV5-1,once,TGCGCCAGCAGCCTGAAGGGACAGGGGCTTCTAAGCACAGATACGCAGTATTTT,CASSLKGQGLLSTDTQYF
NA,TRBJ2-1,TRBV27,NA,TGTGCCAGCACTGGAGTGCCTAGCTCCTACAATGAGCAGTTCTTC,CASTGVPSSYNEQFF
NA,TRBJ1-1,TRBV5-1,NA,TGCGCCAGCAGCCCCCTGCGTAACCAGGGTGCCCCCGCTGAAGCTTTCTTT,CASSPLRNQGAPAEAFF
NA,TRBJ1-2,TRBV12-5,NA,TGTGCTAGTGGTTCCTCGGACACGGTCCGATATGGCTACACCTTC,CASGSSDTVRYGYTF
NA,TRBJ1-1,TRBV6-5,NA,TGTGCCAGCACGGACGGCATGAACACTGAAGCTTTCTTT,CASTDGMNTEAFF
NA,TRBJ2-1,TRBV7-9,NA,TGTGCCAGCAGCTTAGGGGGTACAGGCAATGAGCAGTTCTTC,CASSLGGTGNEQFF
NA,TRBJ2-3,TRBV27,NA,TGTGCCAGCAGCGATTACACAGATACGCAGTATTTT,CASSDYTDTQYF
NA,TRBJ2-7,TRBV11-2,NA,TGTGCCAGCAGCTACCCTGTGGGGTCCTACGAGCAGTACTTC,CASSYPVGSYEQYF
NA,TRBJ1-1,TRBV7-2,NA,TGTGCCAGCAGCTCGCACTCGGGACAAAACACTGAAGCTTTCTTT,CASSSHSGQNTEAFF
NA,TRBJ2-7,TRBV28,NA,TGTGCCAGCAGTTTTTCGATACAGGCGTTCTCCTACGAGCAGTACTTC,CASSFSIQAFSYEQYF
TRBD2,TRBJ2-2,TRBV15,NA,TGTGCCACCAGCAGAGATTTGGGGGGGACCGGGGAGCTGTTTTTT,CATSRDLGGTGELFF
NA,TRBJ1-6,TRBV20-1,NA,TGCAGTGCTAGTGACGGCCGCTCCTATAATTCACCCCTCCACTTT,CSASDGRSYNSPLHF
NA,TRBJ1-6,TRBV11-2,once,TGTGCCAGCAGCTTAGATGGAGCGTATAATTCACCCCTCCACTTT,CASSLDGAYNSPLHF
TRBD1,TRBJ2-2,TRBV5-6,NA,TGTGCCAGCAGCTTGGTAGGGGGCTTCAACACCGGGGAGCTGTTTTTT,CASSLVGGFNTGELFF
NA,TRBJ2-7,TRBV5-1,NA,TGCGCCAGCAGCAGCAAGGGACACCGGAGCTCCTACGAGCAGTACTTC,CASSSKGHRSSYEQYF
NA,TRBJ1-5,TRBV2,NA,TGTGCCAGCCGATCTGGGGTAATTGACAATCAGCCCCAGCATTTT,CASRSGVIDNQPQHF
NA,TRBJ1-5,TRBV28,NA,TGTGCCAGCAGTCCGCAGGCCCCCCAGGGTCAGCCCCAGCATTTT,CASSPQAPQGQPQHF